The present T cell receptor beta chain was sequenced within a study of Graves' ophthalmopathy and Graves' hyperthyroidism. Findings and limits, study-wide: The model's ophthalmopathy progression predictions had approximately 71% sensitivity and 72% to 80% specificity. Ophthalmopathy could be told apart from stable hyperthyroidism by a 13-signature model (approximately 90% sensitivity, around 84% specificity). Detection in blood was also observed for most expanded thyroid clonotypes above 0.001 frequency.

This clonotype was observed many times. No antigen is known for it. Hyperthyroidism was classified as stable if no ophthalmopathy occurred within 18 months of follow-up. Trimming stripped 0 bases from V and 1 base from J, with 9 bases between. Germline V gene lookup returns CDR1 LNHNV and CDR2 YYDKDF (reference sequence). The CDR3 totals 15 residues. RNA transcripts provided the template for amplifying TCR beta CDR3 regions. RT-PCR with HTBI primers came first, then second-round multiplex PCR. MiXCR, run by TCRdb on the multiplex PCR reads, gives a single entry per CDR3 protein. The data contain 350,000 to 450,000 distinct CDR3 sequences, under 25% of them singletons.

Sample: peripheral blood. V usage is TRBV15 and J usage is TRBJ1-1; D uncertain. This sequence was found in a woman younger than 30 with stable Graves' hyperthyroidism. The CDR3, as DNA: TGTGCCACCAGCAGAGATTGGGCCGAGAACACTGAAGCTTTCTTT. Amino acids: CATSRDWAENTEAFF.